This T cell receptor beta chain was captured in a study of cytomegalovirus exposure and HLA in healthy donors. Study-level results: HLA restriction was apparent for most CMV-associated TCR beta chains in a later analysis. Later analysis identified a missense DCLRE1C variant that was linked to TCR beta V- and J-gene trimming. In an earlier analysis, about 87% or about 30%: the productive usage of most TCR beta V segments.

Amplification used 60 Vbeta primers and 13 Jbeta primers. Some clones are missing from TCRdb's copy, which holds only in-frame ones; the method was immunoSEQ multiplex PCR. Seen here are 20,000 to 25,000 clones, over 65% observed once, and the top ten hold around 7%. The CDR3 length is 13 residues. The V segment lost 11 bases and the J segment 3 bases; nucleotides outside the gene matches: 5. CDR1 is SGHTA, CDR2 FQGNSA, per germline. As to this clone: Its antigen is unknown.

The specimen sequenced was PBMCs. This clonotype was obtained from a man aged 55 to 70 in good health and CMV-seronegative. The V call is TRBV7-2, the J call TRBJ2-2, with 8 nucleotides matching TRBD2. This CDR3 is CAGGGRHTGELFF. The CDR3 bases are TGTGCCGGCGGGGGGCGGCACACCGGGGAGCTGTTTTTT.